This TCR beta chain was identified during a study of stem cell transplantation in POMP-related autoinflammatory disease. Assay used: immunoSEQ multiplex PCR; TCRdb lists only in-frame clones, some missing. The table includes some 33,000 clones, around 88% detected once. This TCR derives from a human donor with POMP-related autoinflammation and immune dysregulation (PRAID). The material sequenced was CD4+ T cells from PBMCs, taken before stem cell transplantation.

CDR3 loop: CASSRGTPNEKLFF. CDR3 in DNA: TGTGCCAGCAGTCGCGGGACCCCTAATGAAAAACTGTTTTTT. This chain uses TRBV28 with TRBJ1-4; TRBD1 is a possible D gene (5 bases). CDR1 and CDR2 (germline): MDHEN, SYDVKM. This CDR3 spans 14 amino acids. V lost 5 bases, J lost 3 bases, and 10 bases lay in between.